A single sample gave rise to the 18 T cell receptor beta chains below, sequenced in a study of cytomegalovirus exposure and HLA in healthy donors. In the PCR, 60 Vbeta and 13 Jbeta primers were used. Clones were read by immunoSEQ multiplex PCR, and TCRdb kept only the in-frame ones, dropping some. The data contain 150,000 to 200,000 clones, about 80% of them singletons. The sequencing sample was made of PBMCs. These receptors all come from a female donor in good health and CMV-seronegative.

The chain uses TRBV7-6 and TRBJ2-3, with 10 bases fitting TRBD2. With 2 bases clipped from V and 4 bases from J, the junction kept 9 bases outside the gene matches. CDR3 length: 17 residues. CDR1 and CDR2 from the germline V gene are SGHVS and FNYEAQ. The CDR3 sequence: CASSLFASGGASDTQYF. CDR3 in DNA: TGTGCCAGCAGCTTATTTGCCAGCGGGGGGGCGTCAGATACGCAGTATTTT.

This rearrangement joins TRBV2 to TRBJ2-6; D is uncertain. Trimming cost V 7 bases and J 0 bases, with 7 bases left between them. The CDR3 sequence is 14 residues long. Per the germline V gene, CDR1 is SNHLY and CDR2 is FYNNEI. CDR3 DNA: TGTGCCAGCATGGCCCTCTCTGGGGCCAACGTCCTGACTTTC. Translated: CASMALSGANVLTF. The complete variable domain, with remaining parts taken from reference TRBV2 and TRBJ2-6, reads EPEVTQTPSHQVTQMGQEVILRCVPISNHLYFYWYRQILGQKVEFLVSFYNNEISEKSEIFDDQFSVERPDGSNFTLKIRSTKLEDSAMYFCASMALSGANVLTFGAGSRLTVL.

The rearrangement joins TRBV6-6 to TRBJ1-1, with 8 bases fitting TRBD1. J lost 7 bases, V lost 5 bases, and 0 bases had no gene match. Germline CDR1 MNHNY, CDR2 SVGAGI (reference sequence). The CDR3 has 11 residues. CDR3 loop: CASSDRGEAFF. The CDR3, as DNA: TGTGCCAGCAGTGACAGGGGTGAAGCTTTCTTT.

CDR3 coding DNA: TGTGCCATTCGCCTCGACACCGACTATGGCTACACCTTC. Protein product: CAIRLDTDYGYTF. This chain joins TRBV10-3 and TRBJ1-2; D remains unclear. The CDR3 has 13 amino acids. Germline CDR1 and CDR2: ENHRY and SYGVKD. Deletions cut 9 bases from V and 3 bases from J, with 14 bases between.

This clone turned up a few times. V usage is TRBV27 and J usage is TRBJ2-2; possible D gene TRBD2, 7 bases. There are 13 residues in the CDR3. Trimming pared 8 bases from V and 5 bases from J, leaving 12 bases between. The germline CDR1 and CDR2 sequences are MNHEY and SMNVEV (reference sequence). CDR3 nucleotides: TGTGCCAGCTTTGGGGGGGCTACCGGGGAGCTGTTTTTT. This encodes CASFGGATGELFF.

V gene TRBV5-7 combines with J gene TRBJ1-3; 8 bases are shared with TRBD1. TRBV5-7 is given ORF status, its function remaining uncertain. The ends lost 0 bases at V and 4 bases at J; junction bases unmatched: 12. The CDR3 spans 18 residues. CDR3 DNA: TGTGCCAGCAGCTTGGAGCTCCTCAGGGGGCGCGAGGGAAACACCATATATTTT. It translates to CASSLELLRGREGNTIYF.

This clone was counted at least ten times. V is TRBV14 and J is TRBJ2-7; maybe TRBD2 (6 bases). Germline CDR1 and CDR2: SGHDN and FVKESK. Trimming removed 7 bases at V and 5 bases at J, with 15 bases between. The CDR3 contains 13 residues. The CDR3 DNA reads TGTGCCAGCAAGGGCCGGGACTGGGACGAGCAGTACTTC. This codes for CASKGRDWDEQYF.

This clone was observed a handful of times. CDR3 in amino acids: CASSESSGGPDTQYF. The DNA of the CDR3 is TGTGCCAGCAGTGAATCTAGCGGGGGGCCAGATACGCAGTATTTT. This sequence joins TRBV6-1 and TRBJ2-3, with TRBD2 matching over 11 bases. The CDR3 length is 15 residues. The V and J ends lost 2 bases and 4 bases, in that order; junction bases with no gene match: 2. Germline CDR1 is MNHNS and CDR2 is SASEGT.

The chain recombines TRBV5-1 with TRBJ1-2, with D possibly matching TRBD1 (6 bases). Germline V gene lookup returns CDR1 SGHRS and CDR2 YFSETQ. The V end was cut by 1 base, the J end by 3 bases, with 10 bases between. The CDR3 sequence is 14 residues long. The CDR3 DNA reads TGCGCCAGCAGCTTGTACCAGGGGTACTATGGCTACACCTTC. It specifies CASSLYQGYYGYTF.

The J gene is TRBJ1-1, the V gene TRBV5-1; 7 bases are a match to TRBD1. The CDR3 has 14 residues. Germline V gene sequence: CDR1 SGHRS, CDR2 YFSETQ. V was clipped by 3 bases and J by 1 base; unmatched bases: 3. Here the CDR3 reads CASSSGTENTEAFF. CDR3 coding DNA: TGCGCCAGCAGCTCCGGGACAGAGAACACTGAAGCTTTCTTT.

This clone appeared once. The chain couples TRBV18 to TRBJ2-1; weak D call: TRBD2 (6 bases). Trimming took 3 bases from V and 4 from J, leaving 13 bases between them. Germline CDR1 and CDR2: KGHSH and LQKENI. This CDR3 contains 15 residues. The CDR3: CASSPATAGYNEQFF. The CDR3 coding sequence is TGTGCCAGCTCACCCGCAACCGCGGGGTACAATGAGCAGTTCTTC.

V gene TRBV29-1 combines with J gene TRBJ1-1; the D gene is possibly TRBD1 (6 bases). The germline V gene has CDR1 SQVTM and CDR2 ANQGSEA. This CDR3 has 16 residues. V was cut by 0 bases and J by 1 base, with 15 bases left in between. In nucleotides, the CDR3 is TGCAGCGTTGAAGATGACAGGAAGAAGGGGAACACTGAAGCTTTCTTT. Translation gives CSVEDDRKKGNTEAFF.

A few counts support this clone. CDR3 in DNA: TGTGCCAGCAGCTCCCTGGGACAGGGCTGGGGGGGCAATCAGCCCCAGCATTTT. It codes for CASSSLGQGWGGNQPQHF. V is TRBV5-6 and J is TRBJ1-5; 9 bases map to TRBD1. Germline V gene sequence: CDR1 SGHDT, CDR2 YYEEEE. There are 18 residues in the CDR3. With V trimmed by 3 bases and J by 2 bases, 12 bases remained unmatched.

V is TRBV6-6 and J is TRBJ1-1; the D gene is possibly TRBD1 (6 bases). V dropped 5 bases and J dropped 0 bases, with 10 bases sitting between them. Germline V CDR1 and CDR2: MNHNY, SVGAGI (reference sequence). The CDR3 extends over 14 amino acids. CDR3 bases: TGTGCCAGCAGTATTCAGGGGCTGAACACTGAAGCTTTCTTT. Amino acids: CASSIQGLNTEAFF.

The chain joins TRBV15 to TRBJ1-5; 12 nucleotides match TRBD1. The CDR3 is made up of 16 amino acids. The V and J ends lost 2 bases and 6 bases, in that order; junction bases with no gene match: 5. CDR1 and CDR2 from the germline V gene are LNHNV and YYDKDF (reference sequence). The DNA of the CDR3 is TGTGCCACCAGCAGATCGGGACAGGGGGCAAGTCAGCCCCAGCATTTT. Its protein product is CATSRSGQGASQPQHF.

The J gene is TRBJ1-1, the V gene TRBV6-1, with 10 bases that match TRBD1. Per germline, CDR1 MNHNS and CDR2 SASEGT. Trimming took 7 bases from V and 3 from J; bases not matched to a gene: 8. The CDR3 totals 15 residues. Here the CDR3 DNA reads TGTGCCAGCACCGAAACCGGGACAGGGGACACTGAAGCTTTCTTT. Its translation: CASTETGTGDTEAFF.

Remarks on this clone: The identical CDR3 is also encoded by other nucleotide sequences in the sample. The rearrangement uses TRBV9 and TRBJ1-4; no definite D call. Trimming took off 0 bases at V and 0 bases at J, with 3 bases between the two ends. CDR1 is SGDLS and CDR2 is YYNGEE in the germline V gene. The CDR3 has 14 amino acids. As DNA, the CDR3 is TGTGCCAGCAGCGTAGCCGCAACTAATGAAAAACTGTTTTTT. Protein: CASSVAATNEKLFF.

The CDR3 bases are TGCGCCAGCAGGGACGGACAGGGTGCGTACGAGCAGTACTTC. This codes for CASRDGQGAYEQYF. This rearrangement joins TRBV5-1 to TRBJ2-7, with 8 bases lining up with TRBD1. Germline V lookup: CDR1 SGHRS, CDR2 YFSETQ. The CDR3 has 14 amino acids. The V segment lost 5 bases and the J segment 4 bases; nucleotides outside the gene matches: 8. The whole variable domain, filled in from reference TRBV5-1 and TRBJ2-7, reads KAGVTQTPRYLIKTRGQQVTLSCSPISGHRSVSWYQQTPGQGLQFLFEYFSETQRNKGNFPGRFSGRQFSNSRSEMNVSTLELGDSALYLCASRDGQGAYEQYFGPGTRLTVT.